This T cell receptor (beta chain) was sequenced for a study of cytomegalovirus exposure and HLA in healthy donors (TCRdb year 2017). As for the study more broadly: An earlier analysis of approximately 640 of the donors reported roughly 300 Gb of sequence data and 120 million or so unique TCR beta sequences from 150 million to 200 million T cells. About 300 gigabases of sequencing data and around 80 million unique TCR sequences made up an early release that covered several hundred HLA-typed donors. Of the 398 genotyped donors, around 81% fell in the genetic ancestry cluster associated with self-reported Caucasian donors. The study was designed to test whether signatures of past pathogen exposure could be identified by cataloging public T cell receptors. The T cell repertoires of 666 subjects were profiled by immunosequencing and related to cytomegalovirus serostatus. Besides the first cohort of approximately 670 subjects, a separate validation cohort made up of over 100 different subjects was used. High-throughput TCR immunosequencing, statistical association of individual TCRs with disease status, and machine learning were combined to predict cytomegalovirus infection status. To study patterns of TCR occurrence, a later analysis re-analyzed previously published TCR beta repertoires from around 670 donors and added high-resolution HLA genotyping. Rather than using new phenotypic data, the later analysis identified candidate immune exposures from TCR beta sequences and from how often those sequences occurred across donors. In an earlier analysis of 587 of the donors, high-throughput TCR beta sequencing was used to judge whether each TCR beta V gene segment behaved as functional or pseudogenic. Donor age, sex, ethnicity and CMV serostatus were compiled alongside the repertoire data. A later genetic analysis used genome-wide SNP genotypes for about 65% of the roughly 670 donors, treating that subset as a discovery cohort. Every discovery cohort repertoire had been produced on one sequencing platform. HLA typing covered class I and class II loci at four-digit resolution. The number of typed donors differed by locus: roughly 620-630 for A, B, C, DRB1 and DQB1; some 500 for DQA1; approximately 610 for DPA1; and roughly 470 for DPB1. Because of strong linkage in the cohort, roughly five DR-DQ haplotypes were treated as single units for association and clustering. On average, 235,054 unique TCR beta nucleotide sequences were sequenced per donor among roughly 430 genotyped donors of the cohort, with 15% to 20% of those sequences being non-productive.

The library was produced with the immunoSEQ multiplex PCR assay. For the multiplex PCR, a mixture combining 60 forward primers for TCR Vbeta segments and 13 reverse primers for TCR Jbeta segments was used. A multiplex PCR assay on genomic DNA amplified the CDR3 region of rearranged TCR beta genes. Amplified TCR beta libraries were sequenced as 87-base-pair reads on the Illumina HiSeq System. Turning to the authors' computational methods: A later analysis tallied 80 million to 95 million unique TCR beta chains across the 666 repertoires, and about 12 million of those chains were shared by two or more donors. Raw reads were error-corrected and collapsed into unique sequences by a nearest-neighbor algorithm in which closely related sequences were merged to remove PCR and sequencing errors. V, D and J gene segments were assigned by aligning CDR3 sequences to IMGT reference sequences. For a sequence to be retained, a match of at least six nucleotides was required to both a V gene segment and a J gene segment. Rearrangements were called productive when the CDR3 lacked stop codons and stayed in frame with V and J; all others were non-productive. Following IMGT convention, CDR3 was defined as the stretch from the second conserved V-encoded cysteine to the conserved J-encoded phenylalanine. The earlier analysis of about 590 of the donors excluded sequences that lacked an unambiguous match to a single V gene segment. In an earlier analysis of roughly 600 of the donors, a V segment was called functional when productive rearrangements were above 56.7%, and segregating when the standard deviation between donors exceeded 5%. A statistical classification framework was developed to diagnose cytomegalovirus status using the catalog of TCR beta chain sequences. In a later analysis, V and J genes were assigned by comparing TCR nucleotide sequences against IMGT/GENE-DB human TR gene sequences. In a later analysis, CDR3 sequences and most-parsimonious VDJ recombination scenarios were assigned using the TCRdist pipeline. In a later analysis, each TCR beta chain was defined by its CDR3 amino acid sequence together with its V-gene family, and reads without a unique V-gene family were excluded. In a later analysis, 500 to 650 highly shared, low-generation-probability nucleotide sequences were removed to address suspected cross-contamination and a sequencing artifact. In a later analysis, a clonal expansion index was calculated for each public chain from normalized within-repertoire ranks of inferred template counts. A later analysis computed generation probabilities with a VDJ recombination model fitted to out-of-frame rearrangements, and checked the results against IGoR. In a later analysis, TCR-TCR, TCR-HLA and TCR-CMV co-occurrence was scored with hypergeometric tests, and a repertoire-size bias correction was applied to TCR pairs. False discovery rates were estimated in a later analysis by permuting HLA or CMV assignments 20 times. A later analysis grouped co-occurring TCRs with DBSCAN, adding TCRdist sequence similarity when clustering within HLA-allele-positive subsets. Co-occurrence clustering excluded repertoires with fewer than 30,000 or more than 120,000 public chains, plus five with anomalous nucleotide sharing. TCRdb re-hosts the immuneACCESS table, in-frame sequences only. Its copies lack some clones; in the studies checked, an unresolved V gene accounts for under half of them, and the cause for the rest is not known. V and J calls and clone size are copied from that table; D and trimming were computed from the DNA. For this sample there are tens of thousands of clones; approximately 79% appear just once. About 4% of the sample is held by the ten biggest clonotypes.

The cohort consisted of 670 or so healthy bone marrow donors. At the time of sampling, all cohort members were nominally healthy, though unrecorded immune exposures were likely present. The donor was CMV seronegative and was included in the group of several hundred seronegative cohort members. A peripheral blood sample was provided by each donor, and peripheral blood mononuclear cells were used for TCR beta sequencing. Genomic DNA extraction from the blood cell samples was performed with the Qiagen DNeasy Blood Extraction Kit. Overall study outcomes, separate from this receptor: According to a later analysis, most CMV-associated TCR beta chains appeared to be HLA-restricted, and the HLA associations seemed to be driven largely by CMV exposure. Linkage disequilibrium might explain the correlated functional status among segregating V segments, but an unknown experimental factor could not be excluded. Because HLA typing was missing for some donors at each locus, association tests included only the typed subset. A total of 150 to 200 TCR beta chains were listed by the study as associated with cytomegalovirus. In a later genetic analysis, fewer N-insertions in productive TCRs were reported among donors in an Asian-associated ancestry cluster than the roughly 670-donor mean. The cohort was sequenced for TCR beta chains only, and without alpha or paired-chain data the features that could be detected were limited. The authors suggested that the approach could potentially be extended to other disease states and immunological phenotypes. A later genetic analysis associated a missense DCLRE1C variant with V-gene and J-gene trimming of TCR beta chains, and an independent cohort replicated the association. In an earlier analysis of 450 to 750 of the donors, most TCR beta V segments appeared in productive rearrangements about 90% or about 30% of the time, broadly matching IMGT annotations. A later analysis found that HLA-associated TCR beta chains were more clonally expanded and had lower generation probabilities than equally common non-associated chains. Roughly uniform sequencing depth across donors was assumed in presence/absence analyses, although this assumption may not hold. A group of highly shared sequence variants was considered likely to be a technical artifact of the sequencing pipeline. CMV serostatus was the only immune exposure information available for the cohort. Because the 87-base-pair reads could not distinguish some IMGT-functional V segments, including TRBV6-2 and TRBV6-3, those segments were excluded. In a later analysis, several top co-occurrence clusters were reported to appear linked to parvovirus B19, influenza, CMV and Epstein-Barr virus. According to a later analysis, TCR association rates differed among HLA loci, with DRB1 alleles showing the most associated TCRs and HLA-C alleles showing the fewest. A few of the identified cytomegalovirus-associated TCR beta chains were confirmed in vitro to be specific for cytomegalovirus antigens. Most TCR sequences were seen in very few donors, while some public TCRs were found in many individuals. When HLA alleles, especially DR and DQ, strongly co-occurred, attributing TCR associations to individual alleles was difficult. Cytomegalovirus status was reported to be diagnosed by the classifier with high specificity and sensitivity in both the original and validation cohorts. At a false discovery rate of 0.05, a later analysis linked 15,000 to 20,000 TCR beta sequences to specific HLA alleles. A further reported finding was that TCR beta sequences accurately predicted the HLA-A and HLA-B alleles for most subjects in the first cohort. Because counts were too low, fewer than 20 rarely observed V segments, including chromosome 9 orphons, were excluded from the earlier analysis of some 540 of the donors.

Remarks on this clone: The antigen it binds to is not known. Per-base quality was not reported, and no clone a single base away is much larger than it.

V is clipped by 5 bases and J by 0 bases, and the sequence between their germline boundaries is 12 bases long. Measured from the cysteine to the phenylalanine, the CDR3 is 15 residues long. Solely the CDR3 DNA is kept, with 45 bases framed from the first base. CDR1 SGHRS and CDR2 YFSETQ were looked up in the germline V gene. The V and J genes are TRBV5-1 and TRBJ1-5; the D gene cannot be named for sure. Specimen: PBMCs. This receptor was obtained from a woman aged 35 to 49 in good health and CMV-seronegative. The DNA sequence is as follows: TGCGCCAGCAGTCCGGGGTGGAATAGCAATCAGCCCCAGCATTTT. Its amino acids are CASSPGWNSNQPQHF.